The clone carrying this T cell receptor beta chain was observed a handful of times. Antigen: not known. The data stem from a study of T cells in Graves' hyperthyroidism and ophthalmopathy. Trimming left V 9 bases short and J 11 bases short, with 19 bases between. The germline V gene has CDR1 MNHNS and CDR2 SASEGT. This CDR3 comprises 12 residues. RNA transcripts provided the source from which TCR beta CDR3 regions were amplified. The TCR CDR3 first-round RT-PCR relied on the HTBI primer set. MiXCR, run by TCRdb on the multiplex PCR reads, gives a single entry per CDR3 protein. The table lists about 420,000 distinct CDR3 sequences, around 14% of them singletons. Findings and limits, study-wide: In the blood, most expanded thyroid clonotypes above 0.001 appeared as well.

Exclusions: uncontrolled infection, other autoimmune disease, pregnancy, lactation. From more than 9.5 ml of fresh peripheral blood, PBMCs were isolated. Sequenced material: blood. The clonotype comes from a young woman with Graves' hyperthyroidism. The chain employs TRBV6-1 and TRBJ1-1, with TRBD1 as a possible D gene (6 bases). In DNA, the CDR3 is TGTGCCAGAGGAAAGCCGGGGGCCTTGGCTTTCTTT. Translated, it gives CARGKPGALAFF.